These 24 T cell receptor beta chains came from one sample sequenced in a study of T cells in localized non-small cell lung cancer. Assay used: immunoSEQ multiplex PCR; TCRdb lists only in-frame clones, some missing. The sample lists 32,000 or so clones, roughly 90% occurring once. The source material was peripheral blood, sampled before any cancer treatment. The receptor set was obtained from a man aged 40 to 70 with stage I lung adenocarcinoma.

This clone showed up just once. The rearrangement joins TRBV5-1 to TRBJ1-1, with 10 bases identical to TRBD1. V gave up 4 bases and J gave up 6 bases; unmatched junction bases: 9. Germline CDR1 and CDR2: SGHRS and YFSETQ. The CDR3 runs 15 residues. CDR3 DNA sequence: TGCGCCAGCAGCCGTAACAGACAGGGGGCGTCTGAAGCTTTCTTT. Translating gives CASSRNRQGASEAFF. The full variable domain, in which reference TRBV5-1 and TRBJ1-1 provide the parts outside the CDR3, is KAGVTQTPRYLIKTRGQQVTLSCSPISGHRSVSWYQQTPGQGLQFLFEYFSETQRNKGNFPGRFSGRQFSNSRSEMNVSTLELGDSALYLCASSRNRQGASEAFFGQGTRLTVV.

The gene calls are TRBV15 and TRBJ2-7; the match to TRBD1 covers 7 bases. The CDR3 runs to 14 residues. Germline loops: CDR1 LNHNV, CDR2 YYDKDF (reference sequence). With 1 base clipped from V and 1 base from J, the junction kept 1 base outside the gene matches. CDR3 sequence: CATSRADRSYEQYF. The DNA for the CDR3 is TGTGCCACCAGCAGAGCGGACAGGTCCTACGAGCAGTACTTC.

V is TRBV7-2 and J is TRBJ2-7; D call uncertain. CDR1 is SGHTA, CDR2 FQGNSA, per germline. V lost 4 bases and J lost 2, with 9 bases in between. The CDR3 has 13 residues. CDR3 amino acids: CASSSLPTYEQYF. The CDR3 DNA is TGTGCCAGCAGCTCCTTACCCACCTACGAGCAGTACTTC.

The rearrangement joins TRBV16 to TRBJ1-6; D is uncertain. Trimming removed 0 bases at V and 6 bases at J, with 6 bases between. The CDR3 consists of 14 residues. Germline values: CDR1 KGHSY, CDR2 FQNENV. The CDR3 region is CASSQSQANSPLHF. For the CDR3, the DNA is TGTGCCAGCAGCCAATCGCAGGCTAATTCACCCCTCCACTTT.

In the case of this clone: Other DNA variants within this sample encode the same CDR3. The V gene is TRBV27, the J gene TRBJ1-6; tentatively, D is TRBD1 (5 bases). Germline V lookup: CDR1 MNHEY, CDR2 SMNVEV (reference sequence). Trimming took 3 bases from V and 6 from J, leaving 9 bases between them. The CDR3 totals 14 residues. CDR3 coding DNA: TGTGCCAGCAGTTTCGGCGGGGCTAATTCACCCCTCCACTTT. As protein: CASSFGGANSPLHF.

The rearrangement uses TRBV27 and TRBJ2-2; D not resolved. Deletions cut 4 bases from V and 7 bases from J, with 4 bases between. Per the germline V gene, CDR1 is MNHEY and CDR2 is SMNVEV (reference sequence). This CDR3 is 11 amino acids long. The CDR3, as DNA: TGTGCCAGCAGTTACGGCGGGGAGCTGTTTTTT. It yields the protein CASSYGGELFF.

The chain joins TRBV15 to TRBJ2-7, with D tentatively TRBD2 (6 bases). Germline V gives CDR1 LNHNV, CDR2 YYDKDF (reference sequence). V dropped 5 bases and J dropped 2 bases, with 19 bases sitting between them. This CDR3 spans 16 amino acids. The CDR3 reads CATSFGTLPDAYEQYF. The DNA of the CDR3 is TGTGCCACCAGCTTCGGGACTCTCCCGGACGCCTACGAGCAGTACTTC.

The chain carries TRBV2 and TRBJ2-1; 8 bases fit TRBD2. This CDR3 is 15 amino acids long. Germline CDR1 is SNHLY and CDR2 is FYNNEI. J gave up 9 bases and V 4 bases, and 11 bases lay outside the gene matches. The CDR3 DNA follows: TGTGCCAGCAGTGGGACTAGGCGGGGGGTGCTTGAGCAGTTCTTC. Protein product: CASSGTRRGVLEQFF.

This CDR3 reads CASKRRRDTGELFF. The CDR3 DNA reads as TGTGCCAGCAAGAGAAGGAGGGACACCGGGGAGCTGTTTTTT. J is TRBJ2-2 and V is TRBV27; D may be TRBD2 (6 bases). The V end was cut by 7 bases, the J end by 3 bases, with 12 bases between. CDR1 and CDR2 from the germline V gene are MNHEY and SMNVEV (reference sequence). The CDR3 has 14 residues.

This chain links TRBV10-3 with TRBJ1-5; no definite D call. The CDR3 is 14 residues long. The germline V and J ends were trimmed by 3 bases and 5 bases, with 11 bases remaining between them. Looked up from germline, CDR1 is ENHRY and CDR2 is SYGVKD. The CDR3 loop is CAISDKRADQPQHF. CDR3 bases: TGTGCCATCAGTGACAAGCGAGCGGATCAGCCCCAGCATTTT.

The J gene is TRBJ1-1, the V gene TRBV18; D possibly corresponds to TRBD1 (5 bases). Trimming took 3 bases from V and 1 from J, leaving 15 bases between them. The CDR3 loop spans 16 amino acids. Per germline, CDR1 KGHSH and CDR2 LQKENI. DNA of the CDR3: TGTGCCAGCTCACCCTATTATGGGGCTTCGAACACTGAAGCTTTCTTT. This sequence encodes CASSPYYGASNTEAFF.

CDR3 in amino acids: CASSRRDRANEKLFF. The CDR3 nucleotides are TGTGCCAGCAGCCGCCGGGACAGGGCTAATGAAAAACTGTTTTTT. The chain recombines TRBV14 with TRBJ1-4, with 9 bases lining up with TRBD1. Germline V gives CDR1 SGHDN, CDR2 FVKESK. J gave up 3 bases and V 4 bases, and 3 bases lay outside the gene matches. The CDR3 is 15 amino acids.

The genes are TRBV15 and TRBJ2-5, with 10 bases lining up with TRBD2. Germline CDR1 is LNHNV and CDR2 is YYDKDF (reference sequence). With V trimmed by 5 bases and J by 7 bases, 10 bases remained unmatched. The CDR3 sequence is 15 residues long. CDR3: CATSSYRTSGGTQYF. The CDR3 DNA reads TGTGCCACCAGCTCGTACCGGACTAGCGGAGGGACCCAGTACTTC.

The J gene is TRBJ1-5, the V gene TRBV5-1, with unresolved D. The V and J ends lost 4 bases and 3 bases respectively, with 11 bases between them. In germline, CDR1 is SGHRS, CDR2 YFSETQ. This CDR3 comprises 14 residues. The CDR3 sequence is CASSAGTNNQPQHF. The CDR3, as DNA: TGCGCCAGCAGCGCTGGAACCAACAATCAGCCCCAGCATTTT.

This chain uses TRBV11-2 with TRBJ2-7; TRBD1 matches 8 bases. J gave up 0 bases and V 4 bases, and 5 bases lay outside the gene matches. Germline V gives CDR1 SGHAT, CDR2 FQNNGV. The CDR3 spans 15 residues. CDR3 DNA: TGTGCCAGCAGCTATGGACAGGGAAACTCCTACGAGCAGTACTTC. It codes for CASSYGQGNSYEQYF. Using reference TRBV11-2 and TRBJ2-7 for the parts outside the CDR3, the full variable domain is EAGVAQSPRYKIIEKRQSVAFWCNPISGHATLYWYQQILGQGPKLLIQFQNNGVVDDSQLPKDRFSAERLKGVDSTLKIQPAKLEDSAVYLCASSYGQGNSYEQYFGPGTRLTVT.

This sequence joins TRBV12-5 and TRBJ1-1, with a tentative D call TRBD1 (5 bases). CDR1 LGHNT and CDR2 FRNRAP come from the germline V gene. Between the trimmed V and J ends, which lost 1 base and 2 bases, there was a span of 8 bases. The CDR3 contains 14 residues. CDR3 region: CASGLGQQNTEAFF. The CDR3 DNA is TGTGCTAGTGGTTTGGGACAGCAAAACACTGAAGCTTTCTTT.

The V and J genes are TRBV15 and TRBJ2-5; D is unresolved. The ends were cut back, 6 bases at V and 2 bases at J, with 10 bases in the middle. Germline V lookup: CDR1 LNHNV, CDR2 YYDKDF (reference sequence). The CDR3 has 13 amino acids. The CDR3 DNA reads TGTGCCACCAGTCGCCTAGGGCAAGAGACCCAGTACTTC. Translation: CATSRLGQETQYF.

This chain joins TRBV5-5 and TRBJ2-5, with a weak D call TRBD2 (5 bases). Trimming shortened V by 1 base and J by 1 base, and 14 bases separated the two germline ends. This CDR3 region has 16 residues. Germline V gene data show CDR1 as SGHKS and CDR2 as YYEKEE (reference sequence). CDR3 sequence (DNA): TGTGCCAGCAGCTTGAAGTCGATCGGGGTCCAAGAGACCCAGTACTTC. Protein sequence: CASSLKSIGVQETQYF.

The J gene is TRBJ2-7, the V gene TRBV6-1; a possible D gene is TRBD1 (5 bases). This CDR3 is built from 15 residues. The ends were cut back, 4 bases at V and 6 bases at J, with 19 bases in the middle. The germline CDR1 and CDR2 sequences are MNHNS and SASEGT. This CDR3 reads CASSGNQGPRLEQYF. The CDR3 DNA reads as TGTGCCAGCAGTGGAAATCAGGGTCCAAGACTCGAGCAGTACTTC.

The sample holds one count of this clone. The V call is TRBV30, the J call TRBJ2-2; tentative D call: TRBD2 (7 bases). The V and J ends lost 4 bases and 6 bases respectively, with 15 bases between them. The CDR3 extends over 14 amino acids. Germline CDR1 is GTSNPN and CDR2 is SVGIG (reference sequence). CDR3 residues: CAWNGGHWAGELFF. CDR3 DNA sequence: TGTGCCTGGAACGGGGGGCACTGGGCCGGGGAGCTGTTTTTT.

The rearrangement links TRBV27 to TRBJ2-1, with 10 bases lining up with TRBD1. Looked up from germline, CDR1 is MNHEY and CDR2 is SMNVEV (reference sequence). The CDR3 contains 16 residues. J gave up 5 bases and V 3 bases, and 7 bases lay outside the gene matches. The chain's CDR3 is CASSLRPGQGNNEQFF. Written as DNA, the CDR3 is TGTGCCAGCAGTTTGCGACCGGGACAGGGGAACAATGAGCAGTTCTTC.

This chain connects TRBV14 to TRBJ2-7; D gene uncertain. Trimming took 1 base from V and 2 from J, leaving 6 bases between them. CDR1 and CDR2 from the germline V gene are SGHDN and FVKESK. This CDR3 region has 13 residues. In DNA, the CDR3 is TGTGCCAGCAGCCAAGCCGCCCCCTACGAGCAGTACTTC. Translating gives CASSQAAPYEQYF.

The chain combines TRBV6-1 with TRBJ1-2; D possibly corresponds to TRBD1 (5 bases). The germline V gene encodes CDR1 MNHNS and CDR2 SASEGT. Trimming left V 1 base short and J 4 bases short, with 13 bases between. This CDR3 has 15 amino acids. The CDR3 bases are TGTGCCAGCAGTGAAGGCCGGGGGACGGGCTATGGCTACACCTTC. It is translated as CASSEGRGTGYGYTF.

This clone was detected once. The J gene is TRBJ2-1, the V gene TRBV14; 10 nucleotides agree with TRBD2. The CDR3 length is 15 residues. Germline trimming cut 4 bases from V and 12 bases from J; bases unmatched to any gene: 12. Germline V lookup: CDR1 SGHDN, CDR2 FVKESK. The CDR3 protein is CASSPLSGGVGGQFF. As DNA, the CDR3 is TGTGCCAGCAGCCCACTGAGCGGGGGGGTAGGTGGGCAGTTCTTC.